This T cell receptor beta chain was recorded in a study of regulatory T cells in long-lasting Graves disease (dated by TCRdb to about 2021). About the full investigation: Persistent Graves' disease was defined as persistently positive TSH receptor autoantibodies together with antithyroid drug treatment for over 5 years. TCR sequencing covered around 13 persistent and 20 newly diagnosed Graves' disease patients, 33 samples in total. Peripheral blood TCR sequencing and RNA sequencing compared persistent Graves' disease patients with newly diagnosed Graves' disease patients. The study was registered as a clinical trial and conducted in China. In the clinical cohort, patients with persistent Graves' disease had used antithyroid drugs for an average of about 9.3 years. The paper as a whole reports these results and caveats: Sequencing and analysis were limited to the TCR beta chain. As a limitation, the authors acknowledged that the small sample size may reduce accuracy. Because the primary lesion, thyroid tissue, could not be accessed, the study looked at peripheral blood alone. TRBV28, TRBJ1-2 and TRBJ2-5 were preferentially used in persistent disease, while TRBV20-1 and TRBJ2-1 were favored in newly diagnosed disease. More public clonotypes were shared among persistent patients (roughly 2,700) than among newly diagnosed patients (under 1,000). Compared with newly diagnosed patients, persistent Graves' disease patients had lower TCR Shannon entropy and fewer highly expanded clones, which suggests clonal expansion.

The intended sense of this specimen's time point label: persistent/refractory GD, antithyroid drugs over 5 years with positive TRAb. For both TCR sequencing and RNA sequencing, RNA was extracted from PBMCs using TRIzol. The diagnosis of Graves' disease followed American Thyroid Association guidelines. The patients came from an endocrinology department in Xi'an, China. From each patient, about 8.9 milliliters of peripheral blood was collected into an EDTA anticoagulant tube. Ficoll Paque Plus density gradient separation was used to isolate PBMCs, and no further T cell sorting was performed. An Agilent 2100 Bioanalyzer and agarose gel were used to check RNA quality, while a NanoDrop 2000 measured RNA concentration. The CDR3 holds 15 amino acids from the cysteine to the phenylalanine. Of all the DNA, just the CDR3 is kept, 45 bases in frame from base 1. Clipping removes 4 bases from V and 6 bases from J, with 9 as the unmatched junction base count. The germline V gene specifies SGHDT as CDR1 and YYEEEE as CDR2.

This clonotype was counted between two and nine times. Its cognate antigen has yet to be identified. One base away there is no much larger clone; base qualities are not given. Libraries were made using multiplex PCR. Instrument used: Illumina HiSeq 4000. To build TCR beta libraries, CDR3 regions were amplified by Arm-PCR using iRepertoire HTBI primers. Gel purification was performed on PCR products prior to sequencing. As for how the authors treated the data: A total of 62 TRBV and 14 TRBJ segments were identified across samples and were used for gene usage analysis of CDR3 amino acid clonotypes. COPE and FqMerger were used to merge filtered high-quality paired reads into contigs. BLAST was used to align contigs to the IMGT TRBV, TRBD and TRBJ reference genes, and CDR3 was defined following IMGT. Any clonotype with a frequency above 0.1% was classified as a highly expanded clone. Shannon entropy served as the measure of repertoire diversity, while the Gini coefficient captured V-J evenness. Public clonotypes were defined as clonotypes shared by more than one individual. The public reads were run again by TCRdb, first through fastp at Q25 and then through MiXCR, and only productive beta chains were kept. Rows are unified per CDR3 protein, each entry keeping the most common DNA and genes. TCRdb's processing, not the authors', yielded these V and J calls. The sample table lists 350,000 to 500,000 distinct CDR3 sequences, 20% to 25% of them with a count of one. Roughly an eighth of the sample is taken by the ten largest.

Sequencing was performed on peripheral blood mononuclear cells (PBMCs), taken when the disease was refractory, from a patient treated with antithyroid drugs. This receptor was taken from a female donor with Graves disease. Recombination linked TRBV5-6 to TRBJ2-3, and TRBD1 aligns with 9 junction nucleotides. Here the CDR3 is given as CASSATGGLKDTQYF. At the DNA level, the sequence is TGTGCCAGCAGCGCGACAGGGGGTTTGAAGGATACGCAGTATTTT.